These 28 T cell receptor beta chains came from one sample sequenced in a study of shared clonotypes between healthy human individuals. Clones were sequenced by immunoSEQ multiplex PCR, and TCRdb holds only the in-frame ones, with some missing. Counted here are some 2.4 million clones, roughly 93% occurring once; the ten biggest clones make up about 0.39%. The material sequenced was naive CD4+ T cells from PBMCs. Subset specified: CD45RA+ positively selected. These receptors came from a young man in good health. Some clones in this sample may be carry-over from other donors' samples.

This rearrangement joins TRBV7-3 to TRBJ2-7; TRBD1 matches at 8 bases. Germline-derived CDR1 and CDR2 are SGHTA and FQGTGA. V was clipped by 5 bases and J by 2 bases; unmatched bases: 8. This CDR3 has 15 amino acids. CDR3 bases: TGTGCCAGCAGCCCAGGGGGCGTGGGGACCTACGAGCAGTACTTC. This gives the protein CASSPGGVGTYEQYF.

The gene calls are TRBV18 and TRBJ2-7; TRBD1 matches 11 bases. The germline CDR1 and CDR2 sequences are KGHSH and LQKENI. The ends lost 3 bases at V and 5 bases at J; junction bases unmatched: 9. This CDR3 spans 16 amino acids. The CDR3 sequence: CASSPVLGQGGNEQYF. For the CDR3, the DNA is TGTGCCAGCTCACCCGTCTTGGGACAGGGGGGAAACGAGCAGTACTTC.

This chain joins TRBV7-2 and TRBJ2-1, with D maybe TRBD1 (5 bases). The length of the CDR3 is 16 residues. V was shortened by 5 bases and J by 6 bases, with 20 bases between the two germline ends. The germline V gene has CDR1 SGHTA and CDR2 FQGNSA. The CDR3 region is CASSRPGANGANEQFF. The CDR3 region has the DNA TGTGCCAGCAGCCGACCTGGGGCCAATGGGGCCAATGAGCAGTTCTTC.

This chain joins TRBV2 and TRBJ2-3, with TRBD2 identical over 7 bases. Trimming at V came to 7 bases and at J to 5 bases, leaving 0 bases not matched to a gene. Germline V gene data show CDR1 as SNHLY and CDR2 as FYNNEI. The CDR3 loop spans 11 amino acids. The CDR3 bases are TGTGCCAGCAAGCGGGAAGATACGCAGTATTTT. Translated: CASKREDTQYF.

V usage is TRBV4-3 and J usage is TRBJ1-4; 9 bases are shared with TRBD1. This CDR3 has 17 amino acids. From germline, CDR1 is LGHNA and CDR2 YSLEER. Trimming removed 6 bases from V and 7 bases from J; junction bases left unmatched: 15. The chain's CDR3 is CASSQISPGQGREKLFF. The CDR3 DNA follows: TGCGCCAGCAGTCAAATCAGCCCGGGACAGGGACGTGAAAAACTGTTTTTT.

This chain links TRBV6-5 with TRBJ1-2; 10 nucleotides match TRBD1. The CDR3 contains 14 residues. V shed 6 bases and J 7 bases; nucleotides not matched to a gene: 8. CDR1 MNHEY and CDR2 SVGAGI come from the germline V gene. CDR3 DNA: TGTGCCAGCAGACTCCCGACAGGGGGCTCTGGCTACACCTTC. As protein: CASRLPTGGSGYTF.

V is TRBV6-1 and J is TRBJ2-7; possibly TRBD1 for D (5 bases). Germline V gene data show CDR1 as MNHNS and CDR2 as SASEGT. V dropped 1 base and J dropped 3 bases, with 7 bases sitting between them. The CDR3 is made up of 13 amino acids. CDR3 nucleotides: TGTGCCAGCAGTGAAGGCAGGGTCTACGAGCAGTACTTC. Protein product: CASSEGRVYEQYF.

The chain carries TRBV6-5 and TRBJ2-1, with 10 bases fitting TRBD2. The CDR3 is 16 amino acids. V shed 2 bases and J 4 bases; nucleotides not matched to a gene: 5. CDR1 and CDR2 (germline): MNHEY, SVGAGI. CDR3 sequence (DNA): TGTGCCAGCAGTTACACTCGGACTAGCGGTTACAATGAGCAGTTCTTC. Translation gives CASSYTRTSGYNEQFF.

The chain is built from TRBV29-1 and TRBJ2-1, with D possibly matching TRBD2 (6 bases). CDR1 and CDR2 from the germline V gene are SQVTM and ANQGSEA. This CDR3 contains 14 residues. Trimming removed 6 bases from V and 4 bases from J, with 16 bases in between. The CDR3: CSVGRLGIYNEQFF. In DNA form, the CDR3 reads TGCAGCGTGGGCCGACTAGGAATATACAATGAGCAGTTCTTC.

The chain combines TRBV7-9 with TRBJ2-3, with D unresolved. Germline V gene lookup returns CDR1 SEHNR and CDR2 FQNEAQ (reference sequence). Trimming pared 2 bases from V and 3 bases from J, leaving 12 bases between. The length of the CDR3 is 15 residues. In nucleotides, the CDR3 is TGTGCCAGCAGCTTATCTGGGCAGCTGACAGATACGCAGTATTTT. Protein: CASSLSGQLTDTQYF.

This chain uses TRBV19 with TRBJ2-2; D is uncertain. CDR1 and CDR2 from the germline V gene are LNHDA and SQIVND (reference sequence). The CDR3 extends over 14 amino acids. Trimming pared 1 base from V and 3 bases from J, leaving 6 bases between. CDR3 bases: TGTGCCAGTAGTATAGTAGTGGACACCGGGGAGCTGTTTTTT. Its protein product is CASSIVVDTGELFF.

V is TRBV28 and J is TRBJ2-1; D is tentatively TRBD1 or TRBD2 (5 bases each). Germline CDR1 reads MDHEN; CDR2 reads SYDVKM. V was pared by 5 bases and J by 15 bases, with 20 bases between. The CDR3 runs 13 residues. The CDR3 DNA is TGTGCCAGCAGTCCCGTCTACCGGGACCCCAGGTTCTTC. This codes for CASSPVYRDPRFF.

This clone showed up just once. The chain uses TRBV21-1 and TRBJ2-2; the tabulated D call, TRBD2, remains unverified against the DNA. TRBV21-1 is flagged as a pseudogene. The CDR3 runs to 20 residues. This CDR3 reads CASSPQEGLAFILDTGELFF. Here the CDR3 DNA reads TGTGCCAGCAGCCCCCAGGAGGGACTAGCCTTTATTTTGGACACCGGGGAGCTGTTTTTT.

The gene calls are TRBV28 and TRBJ2-5; tentatively, D is TRBD1 (6 bases). V dropped 8 bases and J dropped 1 base, with 14 bases sitting between them. This CDR3 is built from 14 residues. The germline gives CDR1 MDHEN, CDR2 SYDVKM. The CDR3 coding sequence is TGTGCCAGCTCGTATGCCAGGGGCCAAGAGACCCAGTACTTC. Residues: CASSYARGQETQYF. The full variable domain, completed using reference TRBV28 and TRBJ2-5, is DVKVTQSSRYLVKRTGEKVFLECVQDMDHENMFWYRQDPGLGLRLIYFSYDVKMKEKGDIPEGYSVSREKKERFSLILESASTNQTSMYLCASSYARGQETQYFGPGTRLLVL.

V usage is TRBV25-1 and J usage is TRBJ1-1; D may be TRBD1 (5 bases). The V gene's germline CDR1 is MGHDK and CDR2 SYGVNS. With 3 bases removed from V and 8 bases from J, the gap between germline ends came to 13 bases. This CDR3 has 13 residues. The CDR3 is CASSETRGGEAFF. CDR3 DNA: TGTGCCAGCAGTGAGACCCGGGGGGGAGAAGCTTTCTTT.

The rearrangement uses TRBV30 and TRBJ2-1; D not certain. The germline gives CDR1 GTSNPN, CDR2 SVGIG (reference sequence). The CDR3 totals 11 residues. V dropped 0 bases and J dropped 12 bases, with 9 bases sitting between them. The CDR3 loop reads CAWSVLRGQFF. The CDR3 DNA reads as TGTGCCTGGAGTGTACTAAGAGGGCAGTTCTTC.

This clone was found once. This chain uses TRBV13 with TRBJ1-1, with TRBD1 as a possible D gene (6 bases). CDR1 is PRHDT, CDR2 FYEKMQ, per germline (reference sequence). The CDR3 is 18 residues long. Trimming pared 5 bases from V and 5 bases from J, leaving 27 bases between. The CDR3 DNA reads TGTGCCAGCAGCACGCGAGAAGGGGGGTACAGGAAGACGACTGAAGCTTTCTTT. Residues: CASSTREGGYRKTTEAFF.

In nucleotides, the CDR3 is TGCGCCAGCAGCTTGGACAGGGGGCAATCCGAGCAGTACTTC. Protein sequence: CASSLDRGQSEQYF. The chain recombines TRBV5-1 with TRBJ2-7, with TRBD1 matching 9 bases. With 0 bases clipped from V and 6 bases from J, the junction kept 4 bases outside the gene matches. Germline V lookup: CDR1 SGHRS, CDR2 YFSETQ. The CDR3 spans 14 residues.

The chain carries TRBV11-3 and TRBJ2-3; 9 bases map to TRBD2. The CDR3 is 14 amino acids. Germline lookup yields CDR1 SGHNT and CDR2 YENEEA. Trimming took 5 bases from V and 4 from J; bases not matched to a gene: 4. In nucleotides, the CDR3 is TGTGCCAGCAGCGGCGGGAGGGTGGCAGATACGCAGTATTTT. It is translated as CASSGGRVADTQYF. The full variable domain, in which reference TRBV11-3 and TRBJ2-3 provide the parts outside the CDR3, is EAGVVQSPRYKIIEKKQPVAFWCNPISGHNTLYWYLQNLGQGPELLIRYENEEAVDDSQLPKDRFSAERLKGVDSTLKIQPAELGDSAVYLCASSGGRVADTQYFGPGTRLTVL.

The rearrangement uses TRBV5-4 and TRBJ2-1, with D perhaps TRBD1 or TRBD2 (5 bases each). CDR1 and CDR2 from the germline V gene are SGHNT and YYREEE (reference sequence). Trimming left V 7 bases short and J 4 bases short, with 12 bases between. The CDR3 length is 13 residues. DNA for the CDR3: TGTGCCAGCGGATCGGGGCCTTACAATGAGCAGTTCTTC. Translation: CASGSGPYNEQFF.

This chain joins TRBV7-8 and TRBJ2-7; D possibly corresponds to TRBD1 (5 bases). Trimming shortened V by 4 bases and J by 7 bases, and 11 bases separated the two germline ends. The germline V gene has CDR1 SGHVS and CDR2 FQNEAQ. There are 12 residues in the CDR3. CDR3 residues: CASSSQELEQYF. The CDR3 DNA follows: TGTGCCAGCAGCTCACAGGAGCTGGAGCAGTACTTC.

On this clone itself: The sample holds other DNA sequences that translate to the same CDR3. The rearrangement uses TRBV2 and TRBJ1-1; TRBD1 matches 8 bases. The CDR3 extends over 11 amino acids. The V and J ends lost 7 bases and 7 bases, in that order; junction bases with no gene match: 2. Germline V CDR1 and CDR2: SNHLY, FYNNEI. CDR3 loop: CASKGQGEAFF. The CDR3 nucleotides read TGTGCCAGCAAAGGACAGGGTGAAGCTTTCTTT.

The chain uses TRBV30 and TRBJ2-7; the D gene is possibly TRBD1 (6 bases). Germline-derived CDR1 and CDR2 are GTSNPN and SVGIG (reference sequence). The CDR3 has 13 residues. Trimming cost V 1 base and J 4 bases, with 11 bases left between them. CDR3 in DNA: TGTGCCTGGAGTGCCACCCAGGGGTACGAGCAGTACTTC. The encoded protein is CAWSATQGYEQYF.

This clone was observed a few times. The rearrangement links TRBV28 to TRBJ1-5; D is unclear. Germline CDR1 MDHEN, CDR2 SYDVKM. CDR3 length: 15 amino acids. Deletions cut 3 bases from V and 2 bases from J, with 11 bases between. CDR3 loop: CASSLGVYRNQPQHF. In DNA, the CDR3 is TGTGCCAGCAGTTTGGGAGTATATCGCAATCAGCCCCAGCATTTT. Drawing the rest from reference TRBV28 and TRBJ1-5, the complete variable domain is DVKVTQSSRYLVKRTGEKVFLECVQDMDHENMFWYRQDPGLGLRLIYFSYDVKMKEKGDIPEGYSVSREKKERFSLILESASTNQTSMYLCASSLGVYRNQPQHFGDGTRLSIL.

DNA of the CDR3: TGTGCCAGCAGCCACACCCGAGAGACCCAGTACTTC. The encoded protein is CASSHTRETQYF. This chain links TRBV6-5 with TRBJ2-5; D not certain. V lost 6 bases and J 4 bases, leaving 9 bases between the germline ends. The CDR3 contains 12 residues. Looked up from germline, CDR1 is MNHEY and CDR2 is SVGAGI.

The rearrangement links TRBV4-1 to TRBJ2-1, with a weak D call TRBD2 (5 bases). CDR3 size: 19 residues. V was trimmed by 0 bases and J by 2 bases, leaving 20 bases between them. The germline CDR1 and CDR2 sequences are MGHRA and YSYEKL. CDR3 loop: CASSQDQSGIGIAYNEQFF. The CDR3 bases are TGCGCCAGCAGCCAAGATCAATCCGGGATCGGGATCGCCTACAATGAGCAGTTCTTC.

The rearrangement joins TRBV5-4 to TRBJ2-6; 8 bases agree with TRBD1. Looked up from germline, CDR1 is SGHNT and CDR2 is YYREEE (reference sequence). Losses at the gene ends were 4 bases for V and 3 bases for J; bases not matched to a gene: 9. The CDR3 length is 17 residues. DNA of the CDR3: TGTGCCAGCAGCCCAGGACAGGGTTTATTTGGGGCCAACGTCCTGACTTTC. Translated: CASSPGQGLFGANVLTF.

The V and J genes are TRBV28 and TRBJ2-4; 8 positions agree with TRBD1. V trimming: 1 base; J trimming: 0 bases; junction bases outside the gene matches: 11. This CDR3 comprises 19 residues. In germline, CDR1 is MDHEN, CDR2 SYDVKM. The CDR3 here is CASSLSGTGRRLAKNIQYF. DNA for the CDR3: TGTGCCAGCAGTTTATCCGGGACAGGTCGACGCTTAGCCAAAAACATTCAGTACTTC.